A selection of T cell receptor beta chains follows, all from one sample in a study of blood T cell repertoires in COVID-19. The table came from immunoSEQ multiplex PCR; TCRdb's copy has only in-frame clones and leaves some out. This sample carries roughly 65,000 clones, 60% to 80% of them seen once, and the ten largest clones take about 17%. Sequencing was done on a sample of peripheral blood. The receptor source for this set is a man aged 60-69 years with acute or convalescent COVID-19. CDR3s include the opening cysteine and the closing phenylalanine or tryptophan. The D gene is left open where the match is weak. Some rows mark clone size as missing; the rest say once, few, many or name a class of expanded clone.

-,TRBV3-1/TRBV3-2,TRBJ2-3,-,CASSQDRVEDTQYF,TGTGCCAGCAGCCAAGACAGGGTGGAAGATACGCAGTATTTT
TRBD1,TRBV6-5,TRBJ2-2,-,CASYRGHDITGELFF,TGTGCCAGCTACAGGGGGCACGATATCACCGGGGAGCTGTTTTTT
TRBD2,TRBV5-1,TRBJ2-5,-,CASSPGTTEQETQYF,TGCGCCAGCAGCCCGGGGACTACGGAACAAGAGACCCAGTACTTC
TRBD1,TRBV9,TRBJ1-6,-,CASSVEAGTVNSPLHF,TGTGCCAGCAGCGTAGAGGCTGGGACAGTAAATTCACCCCTCCACTTT
-,TRBV6-5,TRBJ1-3,once,CASSYSFSSGNTIYF,TGTGCCAGCAGTTACTCGTTTAGCTCTGGAAACACCATATATTTT
TRBD2,TRBV7-2,TRBJ2-4,-,CASSLLTSGGPGNIQYF,TGTGCCAGCAGCTTATTGACTAGCGGGGGGCCCGGAAACATTCAGTACTTC
-,TRBV5-1,TRBJ1-5,-,CASSLVAGRQPQHF,TGCGCCAGCAGCTTGGTGGCAGGGCGTCAGCCCCAGCATTTT
-,TRBV19,TRBJ2-5,-,CASSTQGRETQYF,TGTGCCAGTAGTACACAGGGACGGGAGACCCAGTACTTC
TRBD1,TRBV5-1,TRBJ1-2,-,CASSARTGAVGYTF,TGCGCCAGCAGCGCCAGAACAGGGGCCGTCGGCTACACCTTC
TRBD1,TRBV18,TRBJ1-2,-,CASSPDRESGYTF,TGTGCCAGCTCACCAGACAGGGAGAGTGGCTACACCTTC
TRBD1,TRBV7-8,TRBJ2-2,-,CASSTYRGNTGELFF,TGTGCCAGCAGCACCTACAGGGGGAACACCGGGGAGCTGTTTTTT
TRBD1,TRBV14,TRBJ1-2,few,CASSPWTGVGYTF,TGTGCCAGCAGCCCTTGGACAGGGGTCGGCTACACCTTC
TRBD2,TRBV12-5,TRBJ2-1,-,CASGQRGEQFF,TGTGCTAGTGGGCAGCGGGGGGAGCAGTTCTTC
-,TRBV6-4,TRBJ2-2,-,CASSRGTGELFF,TGTGCCAGCTCTCGGGGGACCGGGGAGCTGTTTTTT
TRBD2,TRBV11-2,TRBJ2-7,-,CASSSWDLRGAPRIGEQYF,TGTGCCAGCAGCTCATGGGACTTGCGGGGGGCACCAAGGATCGGCGAGCAGTACTTC
TRBD1,TRBV9,TRBJ1-2,-,CASSDIKGAVGYGYTF,TGTGCCAGCAGCGATATAAAGGGGGCGGTTGGCTATGGCTACACCTTC
TRBD1,TRBV12-5,TRBJ1-1,-,CASGLGTGLAAFF,TGTGCTAGTGGTTTAGGGACAGGCCTGGCTGCTTTCTTT
-,TRBV25-1,TRBJ1-5,-,CASSGGRNNQPQHF,TGTGCCAGCAGTGGGGGCCGAAACAATCAGCCCCAGCATTTT
TRBD2,TRBV11-2,TRBJ2-3,-,CASSLLTGGASTDTQYF,TGTGCCAGCAGCTTGCTGACCGGGGGGGCCAGTACAGATACGCAGTATTTT
TRBD1,TRBV10-3,TRBJ2-7,-,CAISARGSATRDREHEQYF,TGTGCCATCAGTGCAAGAGGGTCCGCAACCCGGGACAGGGAACACGAGCAGTACTTC
TRBD2,TRBV19,TRBJ2-3,once,CATAGGSTDTQYF,TGTGCCACAGCGGGGGGAAGCACAGATACGCAGTATTTT
-,TRBV19,TRBJ1-5,few,CASSVAGVGQYSNQPQHF,TGTGCCAGTAGTGTGGCGGGGGTCGGGCAGTATAGCAATCAGCCCCAGCATTTT
-,TRBV4-2,TRBJ2-2,-,CASSSPGGSAGELFF,TGTGCCAGCAGCTCGCCAGGGGGGAGCGCCGGGGAGCTGTTTTTT
-,TRBV24-1,TRBJ2-7,once,CATSDPPTYEQYF,TGTGCCACCAGTGATCCCCCCACCTACGAGCAGTACTTC
TRBD1,TRBV7-3,TRBJ1-2,-,CASSPGDSRGYTF,TGTGCCAGCAGCCCCGGGGACAGTCGAGGCTACACCTTC
-,TRBV24-1,TRBJ2-3,-,CATSAVRGNTDTQYF,TGTGCCACCAGTGCTGTTCGGGGGAACACAGATACGCAGTATTTT
TRBD1,TRBV30,TRBJ1-1,-,CAWKGVGQSGGTEAFF,TGTGCCTGGAAGGGGGTGGGACAGTCCGGTGGGACTGAAGCTTTCTTT
-,TRBV5-1,TRBJ2-1,-,CASSLVKGDNEQFF,TGCGCCAGCAGCTTGGTGAAGGGGGACAATGAGCAGTTCTTC
-,TRBV4-1,TRBJ1-2,once,CASSQRTVNYGYTF,TGCGCCAGCAGCCAAAGGACAGTTAACTATGGCTACACCTTC
-,TRBV7-9,TRBJ1-2,-,CASSLAPRTDGYTF,TGTGCCAGCAGCTTAGCGCCTCGGACAGATGGCTACACCTTC
TRBD1,TRBV6-5,TRBJ2-7,-,CASGDRASYEQYF,TGTGCCAGCGGCGACAGGGCGTCCTACGAGCAGTACTTC
-,TRBV4-1,TRBJ1-2,-,CASSQEGAQGSIYGYTF,TGCGCCAGCAGCCAAGAGGGGGCCCAGGGTTCTATCTATGGCTACACCTTC
-,TRBV4-2,TRBJ1-3,few,CASSQGERSSGNTIYF,TGTGCCAGCAGCCAAGGGGAGAGGAGCTCTGGAAACACCATATATTTT
-,TRBV11-3,TRBJ1-1,-,CASSLVWNTEAFF,TGTGCCAGCAGCTTAGTCTGGAACACTGAAGCTTTCTTT
TRBD2,TRBV4-2,TRBJ2-2,-,CASSPLRGANTGELFF,TGTGCCAGCAGCCCACTCCGGGGGGCGAACACCGGGGAGCTGTTTTTT
-,TRBV24-1,TRBJ2-3,once,CATGATTSTDTQYF,TGTGCCACCGGGGCTACCACTAGCACAGATACGCAGTATTTT
-,TRBV9,TRBJ1-1,-,CASSESPGGGYTEAFF,TGTGCCAGCAGCGAGTCGCCTGGAGGAGGATACACTGAAGCTTTCTTT
-,TRBV15,TRBJ1-1,-,CATSPTGTEAFF,TGTGCCACCAGCCCGACAGGTACTGAAGCTTTCTTT
-,TRBV10-2,TRBJ2-1,-,CASTLDSSSYNEQFF,TGCGCCAGCACTTTAGACAGTAGCTCCTACAATGAGCAGTTCTTC
-,TRBV3-1/TRBV3-2,TRBJ2-1,-,CASSPPGANEQFF,TGTGCCAGCAGCCCTCCTGGGGCCAATGAGCAGTTCTTC